One and the same sample provided the 2 T cell receptor beta chains below, sequenced in a study of CD8+ T cells in alopecia areata (dated by TCRdb to the late 2010s). Library method: the immunoSEQ multiplex PCR assay. To provide template for TCR sequencing, every sample had RNA extracted and reverse transcribed into cDNA. The immuneACCESS repertoire file appears here via TCRdb, limited to in-frame rearrangements. These files lack a portion of the clones; in checked studies, under half of the deficit traces to unresolved V genes, and the cause of the others is not known. The sample records 95,000 to 120,000 clones, 59% of which are singletons. Clones ranked in the top ten supply 20% to 25% of the sample. Input material: CD8+ T cells sorted from blood. These receptors were taken from a human donor in good health.

The chain recombines TRBV25-1 with TRBJ2-5; D is undetermined. The V gene's germline CDR1 is MGHDK and CDR2 SYGVNS. The CDR3 contains 11 residues. Trimming shortened V by 1 base and J by 5 bases, and 2 bases separated the two germline ends. CDR3 DNA: TGTGCCAGCAGTGAATGGGAGACCCAGTACTTC. Protein product: CASSEWETQYF.

The rearrangement joins TRBV7-9 to TRBJ1-1; D is uncertain. Germline V gene data show CDR1 as SEHNR and CDR2 as FQNEAQ (reference sequence). There are 17 residues in the CDR3. Trimming removed 5 bases at V and 6 bases at J, with 25 bases between. In nucleotides, the CDR3 is TGTGCCAGCAGCCCCCGGGTGTCCTCCGTATCGGACGCTGAAGCTTTCTTT. Its translation: CASSPRVSSVSDAEAFF.